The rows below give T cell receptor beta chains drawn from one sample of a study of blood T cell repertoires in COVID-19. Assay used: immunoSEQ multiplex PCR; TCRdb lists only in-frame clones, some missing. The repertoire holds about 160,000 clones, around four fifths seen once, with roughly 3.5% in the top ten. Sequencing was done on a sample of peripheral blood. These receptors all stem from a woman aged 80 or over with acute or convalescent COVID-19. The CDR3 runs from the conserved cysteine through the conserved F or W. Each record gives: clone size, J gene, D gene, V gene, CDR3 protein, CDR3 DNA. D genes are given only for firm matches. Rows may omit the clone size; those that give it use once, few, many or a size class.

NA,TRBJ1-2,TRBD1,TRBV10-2,CASREGTGVYGYTF,TGCGCCAGCCGAGAGGGGACAGGGGTCTATGGCTACACCTTC
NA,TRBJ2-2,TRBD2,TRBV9,CASSVIAGGPGTGELFF,TGTGCCAGCAGCGTAATAGCGGGAGGCCCGGGCACCGGGGAGCTGTTTTTT
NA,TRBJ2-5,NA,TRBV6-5,CASKRGYSQETQYF,TGTGCCAGCAAGCGAGGGTACTCCCAAGAGACCCAGTACTTC
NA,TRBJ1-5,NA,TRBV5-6,CASSFGSHPPQHF,TGTGCCAGCAGCTTCGGGTCCCACCCCCCCCAGCATTTT
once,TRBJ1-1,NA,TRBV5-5,CASSYLRGNTEAFF,TGTGCCAGCAGTTATCTCAGGGGGAACACTGAAGCTTTCTTT
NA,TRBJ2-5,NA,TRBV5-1,CASSPTGSQETQYF,TGCGCCAGCAGCCCAACAGGGTCCCAAGAGACCCAGTACTTC
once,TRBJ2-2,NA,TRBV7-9,CASSSDSRHTGELFF,TGTGCCAGCAGCTCCGACAGCAGACACACCGGGGAGCTGTTTTTT
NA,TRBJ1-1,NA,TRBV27,CASSLEGGAGLQAFF,TGTGCCAGCAGTTTGGAAGGGGGGGCGGGACTTCAAGCTTTCTTT
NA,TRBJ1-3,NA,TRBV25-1,CASSEEGLGGNTIYF,TGTGCCAGCAGTGAGGAGGGGTTGGGAGGAAACACCATATATTTT
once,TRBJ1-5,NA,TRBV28,CASSSKQGYQPQHF,TGTGCCAGCAGTTCGAAACAGGGATATCAGCCCCAGCATTTT
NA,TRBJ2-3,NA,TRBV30,CALKRGASTDTQYF,TGTGCCCTAAAACGGGGGGCAAGCACAGATACGCAGTATTTT